These 29 T cell receptor beta chains were sequenced from one sample in a study of blood T cell repertoires in COVID-19. Assay used: immunoSEQ multiplex PCR; TCRdb lists only in-frame clones, some missing. The sample has some 300,000 clones; more than 85% are singletons. The sequenced material came from peripheral blood. These TCRs come from a man aged 70 or older with acute or convalescent COVID-19.

J is TRBJ1-5 and V is TRBV6-5; TRBD1 matches 7 bases. Germline CDR1 is MNHEY and CDR2 is SVGAGI. After removal of 6 bases from V and 3 bases from J, the junction contained 5 bases not matched to a gene. The CDR3 loop spans 14 amino acids. This CDR3 reads CASSRQGFNQPQHF. DNA for the CDR3: TGTGCCAGCAGCCGACAGGGCTTCAATCAGCCCCAGCATTTT.

The chain is built from TRBV5-1 and TRBJ1-6, with 8 bases matching TRBD1. V lost 4 bases to trimming and J lost 7 bases; unmatched junction nucleotides: 7. The CDR3 covers 15 residues. The germline V gene has CDR1 SGHRS and CDR2 YFSETQ. The CDR3 is CASSAIRDRNSPLHF. CDR3 sequence (DNA): TGCGCCAGCAGCGCTATCCGGGACAGGAATTCACCCCTCCACTTT.

This clone was detected only a few times. This sequence joins TRBV6-5 and TRBJ2-7; TRBD2 agrees at 7 bases. Germline CDR1 and CDR2: MNHEY and SVGAGI. The CDR3 length is 14 residues. After removal of 4 bases from V and 2 bases from J, the junction contained 5 bases not matched to a gene. The CDR3 reads CASSSGGGAYEQYF. The DNA for the CDR3 is TGTGCCAGCAGTTCTGGCGGGGGAGCCTACGAGCAGTACTTC.

The chain employs TRBV5-5 and TRBJ1-2, with 8 bases lining up with TRBD1. V gave up 3 bases and J gave up 3 bases; unmatched junction bases: 7. The CDR3 is 15 residues long. The germline CDR1 and CDR2 sequences are SGHKS and YYEKEE (reference sequence). CDR3 in DNA: TGTGCCAGCAGCTCGCGGGGACAGGCCCACTATGGCTACACCTTC. Translating it yields CASSSRGQAHYGYTF.

CDR3 region: CASSKTRLAGSSYNEQFF. CDR3 nucleotide sequence: TGTGCCAGCAGCAAAACCCGACTAGCGGGTAGCTCCTACAATGAGCAGTTCTTC. This sequence joins TRBV21-1 and TRBJ2-1; no DNA check was done on the table's D call, TRBD2. TRBV21-1 is tagged as a pseudogene. The CDR3 runs 18 residues.

The chain carries TRBV5-5 and TRBJ2-1, with 7 bases that match TRBD1. The germline CDR1 and CDR2 sequences are SGHKS and YYEKEE (reference sequence). The CDR3 is 16 amino acids. The V and J ends lost 4 bases and 3 bases, in that order; junction bases with no gene match: 10. The CDR3 is CASSHRPTGVYNEQFF. CDR3 DNA sequence: TGTGCCAGCAGCCATAGACCTACAGGGGTCTACAATGAGCAGTTCTTC.

This clone appeared once. The rearrangement joins TRBV7-2 to TRBJ2-1; D may be TRBD1 (5 bases). Trimming removed 7 bases from V and 4 bases from J, with 14 bases in between. Germline-derived CDR1 and CDR2 are SGHTA and FQGNSA. The CDR3 length is 14 residues. The CDR3: CASNQGDFYNEQFF. CDR3 DNA sequence: TGTGCCAGCAATCAGGGTGACTTTTACAATGAGCAGTTCTTC.

This clone was seen just once. This chain uses TRBV19 with TRBJ1-1; 10 bases fit TRBD1. The CDR3 runs 16 residues. Unmatched junction bases numbered 14, after V lost 5 bases and J lost 8 bases. Looked up from germline, CDR1 is LNHDA and CDR2 is SQIVND (reference sequence). CDR3 sequence reads: CASSPRDRGKRREAFF. Here the CDR3 DNA reads TGTGCCAGTAGTCCCCGGGACAGGGGAAAAAGAAGAGAAGCTTTCTTT.

The chain recombines TRBV29-1 with TRBJ2-2; TRBD2 agrees at 8 bases. CDR1 and CDR2 (germline): SQVTM, ANQGSEA. V was clipped by 4 bases and J by 2 bases; unmatched bases: 3. The CDR3 sequence is 14 residues long. CDR3 coding DNA: TGCAGCGTTGTCGCGGGGGGAAACACCGGGGAGCTGTTTTTT. It yields the protein CSVVAGGNTGELFF.

The chain links TRBV5-8 to TRBJ1-2; possibly TRBD1 for D (5 bases). The germline V gene has CDR1 SGHTS and CDR2 YDEGEE. Trimming pared 0 bases from V and 7 bases from J, leaving 10 bases between. The CDR3 runs 13 residues. The CDR3 sequence is CASSLVGAGGYTF. CDR3 in DNA: TGTGCCAGCAGCTTGGTAGGGGCTGGTGGCTACACCTTC.

The rearrangement links TRBV19 to TRBJ2-1, with 10 positions matching TRBD1. Germline V gene lookup returns CDR1 LNHDA and CDR2 SQIVND (reference sequence). The CDR3 loop spans 14 amino acids. The V segment lost 6 bases and the J segment 8 bases; nucleotides outside the gene matches: 7. CDR3 bases: TGTGCCAGTAGGGTGACAGGGGGCCGGGATGAGCAGTTCTTC. It yields the protein CASRVTGGRDEQFF.

This chain uses TRBV6-1 with TRBJ2-5; 16 bases line up with TRBD2. Trimming at V came to 3 bases and at J to 2 bases, leaving 6 bases not matched to a gene. The CDR3 has 18 residues. The germline V gene has CDR1 MNHNS and CDR2 SASEGT. This chain's CDR3 is CASSEGLAGGPGQETQYF. CDR3 DNA: TGTGCCAGCAGTGAGGGACTAGCGGGGGGGCCTGGGCAAGAGACCCAGTACTTC.

The J gene is TRBJ2-3, the V gene TRBV9, with 8 bases fitting TRBD2. The V gene end was trimmed by 3 bases and the J gene end by 6 bases; junction bases not matched to a gene: 9. The CDR3 runs 15 residues. Germline CDR1 is SGDLS and CDR2 is YYNGEE. The DNA of the CDR3 is TGTGCCAGCAGCGCCCAAGCGGGGGTAGGCGATACGCAGTATTTT. This translates into CASSAQAGVGDTQYF.

V gene TRBV12-3 or TRBV12-4 combines with J gene TRBJ2-3; 10 bases map to TRBD2. The CDR3 spans 12 residues. The V segment lost 6 bases and the J segment 6 bases; nucleotides outside the gene matches: 0. The CDR3 spells CASRGLADTQYF. The CDR3 DNA follows: TGTGCCAGCAGGGGACTAGCGGATACGCAGTATTTT.

The gene calls are TRBV25-1 and TRBJ1-1; D uncertain. Per germline, CDR1 MGHDK and CDR2 SYGVNS. CDR3 size: 8 residues. V gave up 4 bases and J gave up 12 bases, with 3 bases separating them. For the CDR3, the DNA is TGTGCCAGCAGTGGGCCTTTCTTT. Translated: CASSGPFF.

In this sample, this clone turned up a few times. The CDR3 DNA follows: TGTGCCACCAGCCCCTCCCAAGGGAGAGCTTTCTTT. Amino acids: CATSPSQGRAFF. The V call is TRBV15, the J call TRBJ1-1; D is unclear. V was trimmed by 5 bases and J by 10 bases, leaving 14 bases between them. Germline V gene lookup returns CDR1 LNHNV and CDR2 YYDKDF (reference sequence). The CDR3 has 12 residues.

J is TRBJ2-7 and V is TRBV3-1 (or the pseudogene TRBV3-2), with D possibly being TRBD1 (6 bases). The V and J ends lost 8 bases and 12 bases respectively, with 20 bases between them. Germline assignment: CDR1 LGHDT and CDR2 YNNKEL (reference sequence). The CDR3 has 12 residues. Here the CDR3 DNA reads TGTGCCAGCTCCCGACCCCCGGACAGACCGTACTTC. Its translation: CASSRPPDRPYF.

The J gene is TRBJ2-7, the V gene TRBV21-1; TRBD2 was called by the table and not checked on the DNA. TRBV21-1 is noted as a pseudogene. The CDR3 is made up of 16 amino acids. The CDR3 reads CASSRSRLAGPYEQYF. The CDR3 DNA follows: TGTGCCAGCAGCCGGAGTCGGCTAGCGGGGCCCTACGAGCAGTACTTC.

The V call is TRBV9, the J call TRBJ2-7; D is unclear. V was clipped by 0 bases and J by 0 bases, with 7 bases between them. Looked up from germline, CDR1 is SGDLS and CDR2 is YYNGEE. The CDR3 runs to 14 residues. The CDR3 is CASSVGDSSYEQYF. CDR3 sequence (DNA): TGTGCCAGCAGCGTAGGTGACTCCTCCTACGAGCAGTACTTC.

The rearrangement links TRBV10-3 to TRBJ1-1; 8 nucleotides line up with TRBD1. Per germline, CDR1 ENHRY and CDR2 SYGVKD. The CDR3 sequence is 14 residues long. The ends lost 4 bases at V and 2 bases at J; junction bases unmatched: 3. The CDR3 DNA reads as TGTGCCATCAGTGGGACAGGGATAAACACTGAAGCTTTCTTT. Its protein product is CAISGTGINTEAFF.

The chain joins TRBV11-2 to TRBJ2-1; D possibly corresponds to TRBD2 (6 bases). Per germline, CDR1 SGHAT and CDR2 FQNNGV. Trimming pared 0 bases from V and 8 bases from J, leaving 14 bases between. This CDR3 spans 15 amino acids. The CDR3 spells CASSLDLVSSDEQFF. The CDR3 DNA reads TGTGCCAGCAGCTTAGATCTGGTGTCTAGCGATGAGCAGTTCTTC.

V usage is TRBV3-1 (or the pseudogene TRBV3-2) and J usage is TRBJ2-1; TRBD1 aligns across 7 bases. The germline V gene encodes CDR1 LGHDT and CDR2 YNNKEL (reference sequence). Germline trimming cut 0 bases from V and 4 bases from J; bases unmatched to any gene: 3. The CDR3 length is 15 residues. Here the CDR3 DNA reads TGTGCCAGCAGCCAAGAAACAGGGGATTACAATGAGCAGTTCTTC. Its protein is CASSQETGDYNEQFF.

Worth noting for this clone: The identical CDR3 is also encoded by other nucleotide sequences in the sample. The rearrangement uses TRBV28 and TRBJ2-1, with TRBD2 matching over 8 bases. The CDR3 loop spans 17 amino acids. V dropped 5 bases and J dropped 7; count of bases not matched to a gene: 16. Germline values: CDR1 MDHEN, CDR2 SYDVKM. CDR3 residues: CASSPRTSSLKVNEQFF. The CDR3, as DNA: TGTGCCAGCAGTCCCAGGACTAGCAGTTTAAAAGTTAATGAGCAGTTCTTC. Using reference TRBV28 and TRBJ2-1 for the parts outside the CDR3, the full variable domain is DVKVTQSSRYLVKRTGEKVFLECVQDMDHENMFWYRQDPGLGLRLIYFSYDVKMKEKGDIPEGYSVSREKKERFSLILESASTNQTSMYLCASSPRTSSLKVNEQFFGPGTRLTVL.

This chain joins TRBV28 and TRBJ1-2; D unresolved. The V gene lost 4 bases and the J gene lost 2 bases, with 17 bases spanning the gap. Germline CDR1 is MDHEN and CDR2 is SYDVKM. This CDR3 is built from 16 residues. The DNA of the CDR3 is TGTGCCAGCAGTTCCTCATTCAGCCAGGTGAACTATGGCTACACCTTC. Encoded protein: CASSSSFSQVNYGYTF.

This sequence joins TRBV11-2 and TRBJ1-3; TRBD1 matches at 7 bases. From germline, CDR1 is SGHAT and CDR2 FQNNGV. After removal of 5 bases from V and 9 bases from J, the junction contained 7 bases not matched to a gene. This CDR3 spans 13 amino acids. CDR3 sequence reads: CASSIGTARTIYF. CDR3 DNA: TGTGCCAGCAGCATCGGGACAGCGCGCACCATATATTTT. Using reference TRBV11-2 and TRBJ1-3 for the parts outside the CDR3, the full variable domain is EAGVAQSPRYKIIEKRQSVAFWCNPISGHATLYWYQQILGQGPKLLIQFQNNGVVDDSQLPKDRFSAERLKGVDSTLKIQPAKLEDSAVYLCASSIGTARTIYFGEGSWLTVV.

This clone showed up just a few times. This chain joins TRBV7-2 and TRBJ1-5; the match to TRBD1 covers 7 bases. The germline CDR1 and CDR2 sequences are SGHTA and FQGNSA. The CDR3 totals 15 residues. V shed 3 bases, J shed 1 base, and the junction held 3 bases outside the gene matches. CDR3 nucleotides: TGTGCCAGCAGCTTGACAGGGCTCAGCAATCAGCCCCAGCATTTT. It is translated as CASSLTGLSNQPQHF.

This clone has only a few counts. The gene calls are TRBV5-4 and TRBJ2-1; perhaps TRBD2 as D (7 bases). There are 15 residues in the CDR3. Looked up from germline, CDR1 is SGHNT and CDR2 is YYREEE (reference sequence). Trimming pared 2 bases from V and 4 bases from J, leaving 13 bases between. CDR3 sequence: CASSLRGGGYNEQFF. DNA for the CDR3: TGTGCCAGCAGCTTAAGAGGGGGGGGTTACAATGAGCAGTTCTTC.

The CDR3 protein is CASSVGAGGRPYNEQFF. The CDR3 DNA follows: TGTGCCAGCAGCGTAGGGGCCGGAGGACGACCTTACAATGAGCAGTTCTTC. V gene TRBV9 combines with J gene TRBJ2-1, with a possible D match to TRBD2 (5 bases). Deletions cut 0 bases from V and 4 bases from J, with 17 bases between. The CDR3 has 17 residues. Germline CDR1 reads SGDLS; CDR2 reads YYNGEE. The complete variable domain, with remaining parts taken from reference TRBV9 and TRBJ2-1, reads DSGVTQTPKHLITATGQRVTLRCSPRSGDLSVYWYQQSLDQGLQFLIQYYNGEERAKGNILERFSAQQFPDLHSELNLSSLELGDSALYFCASSVGAGGRPYNEQFFGPGTRLTVL.

The chain combines TRBV30 with TRBJ2-1; 10 nucleotides agree with TRBD2. The length of the CDR3 is 19 residues. Germline CDR1 is GTSNPN and CDR2 is SVGIG (reference sequence). Unmatched junction bases numbered 15, after V lost 4 bases and J lost 0 bases. CDR3 coding DNA: TGTGCCTGGACCCGAGCTAGGACTAGCGGACCCCGCTCCTACAATGAGCAGTTCTTC. Amino acid sequence: CAWTRARTSGPRSYNEQFF.